These T cell receptor beta chains were read from a single sample in a study of siplizumab effects on memory and regulatory T cells. The protocol was immunoSEQ multiplex PCR, while the TCRdb copy is restricted to in-frame clones and leaves out a portion. The table shows approximately 65,000 clones, with less than 80% occurring only once. Sequenced input: memory CD4+ T cells sorted from blood. The receptors come from a human donor in good health. Each CDR3 is given with its conserved first and last residue. The D gene is left open where the match is weak. Only part of the rows carry a size: once, few, many, or a class if the clone is expanded.

v_gene	d_gene	abundance	j_gene	CDR3nt	CDR3aa
TRBV2	NA	once	TRBJ1-1	TGTGCCAGCAGTCTTCGACAGCTCCTCATGAACACTGAAGCTTTCTTT	CASSLRQLLMNTEAFF
TRBV18	NA	NA	TRBJ1-1	TGTGCCAGCTCACCACTATTTAGGGTGACTGAAGCTTTCTTT	CASSPLFRVTEAFF
TRBV10-3	TRBD1	NA	TRBJ2-1	TGTGCCATCGGACAGGGGCTTTCCAATGAGCAGTTCTTC	CAIGQGLSNEQFF
TRBV4-2	TRBD1	NA	TRBJ2-7	TGTGCCAGCAGCCAATCCGGGACAGGGTTTGACGAGCAGTACTTC	CASSQSGTGFDEQYF
TRBV27	NA	NA	TRBJ1-2	TGTGCCAGCAGTTTAAAAGGTTATGGCTATGGCTACACCTTC	CASSLKGYGYGYTF
TRBV29-1	NA	NA	TRBJ1-2	TGCAGCGTTGAAGGAAGGCAGAGCTACACCTTC	CSVEGRQSYTF
TRBV5-6	NA	NA	TRBJ1-2	TGTGCCAGCAGCTTGGCCTCTGGCTACACCTTC	CASSLASGYTF
TRBV14	NA	NA	TRBJ1-2	TGTGCCAGCAGCCAAGCAGTGAACTATGGCTACACCTTC	CASSQAVNYGYTF
TRBV5-5	TRBD1	few	TRBJ1-2	TGTGCCAGCAGCTTGGACCCCGGGACAGGGGCTAACTATGGCTACACCTTC	CASSLDPGTGANYGYTF
TRBV6-5	TRBD1	NA	TRBJ2-7	TGTGCCAGCAGTTCCACAGGGGGCGCGCCCGGCGAGCAGTACTTC	CASSSTGGAPGEQYF
TRBV11-3	NA	NA	TRBJ1-1	TGTGCCAGCAGTCGTGAAATGAACACTGAAGCTTTCTTT	CASSREMNTEAFF
TRBV21-1	NA	NA	TRBJ2-7	TGTGCCAGCAGCAAAGCAGGGACAGGGATTGGGCACGAGCAGTACTTC	CASSKAGTGIGHEQYF
TRBV27	NA	NA	TRBJ2-7	TGTGCCAGACCAAGGACTGACCGGCGGGATTCCTACGAGCAGTACTTC	CARPRTDRRDSYEQYF
TRBV7-6	TRBD1	NA	TRBJ2-1	TGTGCCAGCAGCCAGGGACAGGGGGACTACAATGAGCAGTTCTTC	CASSQGQGDYNEQFF
TRBV2	NA	NA	TRBJ2-3	TGTGCCAGCAAGGTCACAGATACGCAGTATTTT	CASKVTDTQYF
TRBV5-5	NA	NA	TRBJ1-1	TGTGCCAGCAGCGACCGTCGGGCGGGGACTGAAGCTTTCTTT	CASSDRRAGTEAFF
TRBV4-1	TRBD1	few	TRBJ1-1	TGCGCCAGCAGCCAAGGGACAGGGGCGGTCACTGAAGCTTTCTTT	CASSQGTGAVTEAFF
TRBV2	NA	few	TRBJ1-1	TGTGCCAGCAAGGGAGGCACTGAAGCTTTCTTT	CASKGGTEAFF
TRBV7-2	TRBD1	few	TRBJ1-3	TGTGCCAGCAGCTTTCTCGGGACAGGGGGCAATGGAAACACCATATATTTT	CASSFLGTGGNGNTIYF
TRBV14	NA	NA	TRBJ1-3	TGTGCCAGCAGCCCCGGACAGCACTCTGGAAACACCATATATTTT	CASSPGQHSGNTIYF
TRBV6-4	NA	NA	TRBJ2-7	TGTGCCAGCAGTGACTCGAGGTCCTACGAGCAGTACTTC	CASSDSRSYEQYF
TRBV11-2	NA	NA	TRBJ2-7	TGTGCCAGCAGAAAATGGGCGGCTACCTACGAGCAGTACTTC	CASRKWAATYEQYF
TRBV5-1	NA	NA	TRBJ1-1	TGCGCCAGCAGCTTGGAGAGAGGGAGGAACACTGAAGCTTTCTTT	CASSLERGRNTEAFF
TRBV4-3	TRBD2	once	TRBJ2-5	TGCGCCAGCAGCGAAACCGGGACTATAGGCGAGACCCAGTACTTC	CASSETGTIGETQYF
TRBV28	NA	few	TRBJ1-2	TGTGCCAGCAGCTCTGCGGACAGTCCCTATGGCTACACCTTC	CASSSADSPYGYTF
TRBV11-3	NA	NA	TRBJ2-3	TGTGCCAGCAGCCCCTGGCAGGGCACAGATACGCAGTATTTT	CASSPWQGTDTQYF
TRBV7-6	NA	NA	TRBJ1-3	TGTGCCAGCAGCTTACAGGGCGGCTCTGGAAACACCATATATTTT	CASSLQGGSGNTIYF
TRBV2	NA	few	TRBJ2-6	TGTGCCAGCAGTGCCGGGTCTGGGGCCAACGTCCTGACTTTC	CASSAGSGANVLTF
TRBV4-1	NA	NA	TRBJ2-7	TGCGCCAGCAGCCAAGCCCAGTCCGACTCCTACGAGCAGTACTTC	CASSQAQSDSYEQYF
TRBV7-2	NA	NA	TRBJ1-3	TGTGCCAGCAGCTTAGGGACAGTTGGAAACACCATATATTTT	CASSLGTVGNTIYF
TRBV7-6	TRBD2	once	TRBJ2-1	TGTGCCAGCAGCTTATTTTCCCTAGCGGGGGGTGGTAATGAGCAGTTCTTC	CASSLFSLAGGGNEQFF
TRBV5-4	NA	NA	TRBJ1-1	TGTGCCAGCAGCTTCATGAAGGGACCGAACACTGAAGCTTTCTTT	CASSFMKGPNTEAFF
TRBV7-3	NA	NA	TRBJ2-1	TGTGCCAGCAGCTTCACAAGGAACAATGAGCAGTTCTTC	CASSFTRNNEQFF
TRBV7-2	TRBD1	few	TRBJ1-4	TGTGCCAGCAGCCCAACAGACAGGGTCGTTGCAACTAATGAAAAACTGTTTTTT	CASSPTDRVVATNEKLFF
TRBV11-2	NA	NA	TRBJ1-2	TGTGCCAGCAGCGCCCGCCCCGAGGTCTATGGCTACACCTTC	CASSARPEVYGYTF
TRBV9	NA	once	TRBJ2-2	TGTGCCAGCAGCCGCCCTAGGGGGGGGGCGAACACCGGGGAGCTGTTTTTT	CASSRPRGGANTGELFF
TRBV18	TRBD1	NA	TRBJ2-7	TGTGCCAGCTCACCACCGGGACAGTGGGGCTACGAGCAGTACTTC	CASSPPGQWGYEQYF
TRBV19	NA	few	TRBJ2-1	TGTGCCAGTAGTCCCTTCCAGGGGACGTCCTACAATGAGCAGTTCTTC	CASSPFQGTSYNEQFF
TRBV20-1	NA	NA	TRBJ1-2	TGCAGTGCTAGAGGGGGGTCAGCTGTGGGCTTC	CSARGGSAVGF
TRBV27	NA	NA	TRBJ2-3	TGTGCCAGCAGTAAAAACACAGATACGCAGTATTTT	CASSKNTDTQYF
TRBV7-2	TRBD1	NA	TRBJ1-1	TGTGCCAGCAGCTACGGACAGGCCGGTACTGAAGCTTTCTTT	CASSYGQAGTEAFF
TRBV18	NA	NA	TRBJ2-2	TGTGCCAGCTCACCACCCGGGGCTACTGGGGAGCTGTTTTTT	CASSPPGATGELFF
TRBV28	TRBD2	NA	TRBJ2-5	TGTGCCAGCAGTTTGAGCTCGGGGGGGGCAGAGACCCAGTACTTC	CASSLSSGGAETQYF
TRBV29-1	NA	few	TRBJ1-4	TGCAGCGTTGAAGACCGCGCCTGTGCAACTAATGAAAAACTGTTTTTT	CSVEDRACATNEKLFF
TRBV28	NA	NA	TRBJ1-5	TGTGCCAGCAGGGGGGAGAATCAGCCCCAGCATTTT	CASRGENQPQHF
TRBV6-1	NA	NA	TRBJ1-2	TGTGCCAGCAGTGAACAAAGGGAAAGCTATGGCTACACCTTC	CASSEQRESYGYTF
TRBV9	NA	NA	TRBJ2-5	TGTGCCAGCAGCGCAAATGTTCAAGAGACCCAGTACTTC	CASSANVQETQYF
TRBV2	TRBD1	once	TRBJ1-1	TGTGCCAGCCGGGCAGACAGGGAAACTGAAGCTTTCTTT	CASRADRETEAFF
TRBV5-1	TRBD2	NA	TRBJ2-2	TGCGCCAGCAGCTCTTTGACTAGCGGGGGGCCCTCGAGCGGGGAGCTGTTTTTT	CASSSLTSGGPSSGELFF
TRBV11-3	NA	NA	TRBJ2-3	TGTGCCAGCAGCCTATCCCTGACACAAGATACGCAGTATTTT	CASSLSLTQDTQYF
TRBV9	NA	NA	TRBJ1-2	TGTGCCAGCAGCGTAGGTTCAGGGTTAAGCTATGGCTACACCTTC	CASSVGSGLSYGYTF
TRBV27	TRBD1	NA	TRBJ2-2	TGTGCCAGCAGTTTGGGACAGGCCACCGGGGAGCTGTTTTTT	CASSLGQATGELFF
TRBV2	NA	NA	TRBJ2-1	TGTGCCAGCACCGCGCTAGACAGGTCCGAATACAATGAGCAGTTCTTC	CASTALDRSEYNEQFF
TRBV5-6	NA	NA	TRBJ1-1	TGTGCCAGCAGCTTGTGGGCGGGTTACAACACTGAAGCTTTCTTT	CASSLWAGYNTEAFF
TRBV30	NA	NA	TRBJ1-3	TGTGCCTGTCCCGCAGGCTTCTCTGGAAACACCATATATTTT	CACPAGFSGNTIYF
TRBV21-1	NA	NA	TRBJ1-1	TGTGCCAGCAACTTCCGGGACGGAAACACTGAAGCTTTCTTT	CASNFRDGNTEAFF
TRBV25-1	TRBD1	once	TRBJ1-4	TGTGCCAGCGGAGCAGGGGGGCAAGAAAAACTGTTTTTT	CASGAGGQEKLFF
TRBV7-2	TRBD2	NA	TRBJ2-3	TGTGCCAGCAGCCGGGGGGGGAGCACAGATACGCAGTATTTT	CASSRGGSTDTQYF
TRBV14	TRBD2	NA	TRBJ2-3	TGTGCCAGCAGCCAAGAATGGGGACTAGGCGGTGCAGATACGCAGTATTTT	CASSQEWGLGGADTQYF